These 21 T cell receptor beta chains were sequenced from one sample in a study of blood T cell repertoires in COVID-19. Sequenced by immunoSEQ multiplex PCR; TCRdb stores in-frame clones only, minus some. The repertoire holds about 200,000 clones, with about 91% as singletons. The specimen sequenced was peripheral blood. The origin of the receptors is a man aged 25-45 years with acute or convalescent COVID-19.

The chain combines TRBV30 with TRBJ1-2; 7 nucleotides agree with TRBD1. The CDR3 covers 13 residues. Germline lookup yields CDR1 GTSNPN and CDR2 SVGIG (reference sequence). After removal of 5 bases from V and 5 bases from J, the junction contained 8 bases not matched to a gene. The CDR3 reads CAWATGAPYGYTF. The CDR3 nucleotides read TGTGCCTGGGCCACAGGGGCTCCTTATGGCTACACCTTC.

This CDR3 is CASSQTHPNRGHEYGYTF. CDR3 bases: TGTGCCAGCAGCCAGACCCACCCAAACAGGGGGCATGAGTATGGCTACACCTTC. This chain connects TRBV9 to TRBJ1-2; 9 nucleotides line up with TRBD1. This CDR3 is 18 amino acids long. CDR1 SGDLS and CDR2 YYNGEE come from the germline V gene. V shed 4 bases and J 5 bases; nucleotides not matched to a gene: 18.

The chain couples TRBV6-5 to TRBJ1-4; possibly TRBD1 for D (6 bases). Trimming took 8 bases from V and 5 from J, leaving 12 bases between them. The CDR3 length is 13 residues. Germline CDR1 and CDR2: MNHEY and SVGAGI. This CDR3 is CASATGPNEKLFF. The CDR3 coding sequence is TGTGCCAGCGCGACAGGACCCAATGAAAAACTGTTTTTT.

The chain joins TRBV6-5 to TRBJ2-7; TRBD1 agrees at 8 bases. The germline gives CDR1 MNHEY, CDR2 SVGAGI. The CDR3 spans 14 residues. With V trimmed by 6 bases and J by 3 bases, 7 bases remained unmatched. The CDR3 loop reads CASRVGQGLYEQYF. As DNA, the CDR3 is TGTGCCAGCAGAGTAGGACAGGGTCTCTACGAGCAGTACTTC.

DNA of the CDR3: TGTGCCAGCAGTGACAGGAAAAACACAGATACGCAGTATTTT. Its protein is CASSDRKNTDTQYF. The gene calls are TRBV6-1 and TRBJ2-3; D is ambiguous. The CDR3 spans 14 residues. V was trimmed by 3 bases and J by 2 bases, leaving 9 bases between them. Germline V lookup: CDR1 MNHNS, CDR2 SASEGT.

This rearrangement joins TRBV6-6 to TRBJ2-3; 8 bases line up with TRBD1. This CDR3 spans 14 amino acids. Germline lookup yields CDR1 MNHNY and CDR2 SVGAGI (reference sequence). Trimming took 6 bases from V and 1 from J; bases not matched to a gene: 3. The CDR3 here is CASRKGQGTDTQYF. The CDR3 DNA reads TGTGCCAGCAGAAAGGGACAGGGCACAGATACGCAGTATTTT.

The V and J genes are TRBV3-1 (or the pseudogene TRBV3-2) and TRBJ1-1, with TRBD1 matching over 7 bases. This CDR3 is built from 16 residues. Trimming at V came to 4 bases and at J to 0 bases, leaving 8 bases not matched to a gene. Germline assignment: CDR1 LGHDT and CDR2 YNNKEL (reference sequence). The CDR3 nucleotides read TGTGCCAGCAGCCGCCAGGGACAGCCTATGAACACTGAAGCTTTCTTT. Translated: CASSRQGQPMNTEAFF.

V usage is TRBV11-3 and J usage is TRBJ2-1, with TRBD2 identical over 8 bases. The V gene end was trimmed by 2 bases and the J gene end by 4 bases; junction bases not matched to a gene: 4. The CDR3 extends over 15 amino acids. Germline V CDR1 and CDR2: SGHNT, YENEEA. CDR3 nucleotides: TGTGCCAGCAGCTTACGGGCGGGGGGTTACAATGAGCAGTTCTTC. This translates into CASSLRAGGYNEQFF.

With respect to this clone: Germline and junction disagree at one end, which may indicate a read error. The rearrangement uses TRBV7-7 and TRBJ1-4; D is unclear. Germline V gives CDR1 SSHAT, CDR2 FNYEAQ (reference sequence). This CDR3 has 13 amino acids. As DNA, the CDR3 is TGTGCTAGCAGCCTAACTCCTAATGAAAAACTGTTTTTT. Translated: CASSLTPNEKLFF.

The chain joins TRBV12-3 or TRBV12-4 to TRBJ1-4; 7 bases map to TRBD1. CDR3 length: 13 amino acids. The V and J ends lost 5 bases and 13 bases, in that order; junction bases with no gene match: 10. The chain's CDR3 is CASSPDRVGGLFF. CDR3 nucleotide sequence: TGTGCCAGCAGTCCCGACAGGGTCGGAGGACTGTTTTTT.

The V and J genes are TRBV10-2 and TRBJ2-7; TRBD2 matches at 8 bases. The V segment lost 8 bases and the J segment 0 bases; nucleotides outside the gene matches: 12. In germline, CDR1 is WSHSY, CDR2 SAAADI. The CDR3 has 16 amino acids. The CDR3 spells CASCAHDGGGSYEQYF. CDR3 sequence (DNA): TGCGCCAGCTGTGCCCACGACGGGGGGGGCTCCTACGAGCAGTACTTC.

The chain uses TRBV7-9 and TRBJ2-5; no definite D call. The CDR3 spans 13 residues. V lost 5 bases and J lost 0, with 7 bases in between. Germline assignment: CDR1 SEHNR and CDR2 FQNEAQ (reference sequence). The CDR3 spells CASSPPYQETQYF. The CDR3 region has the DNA TGTGCCAGCAGCCCCCCGTACCAAGAGACCCAGTACTTC.

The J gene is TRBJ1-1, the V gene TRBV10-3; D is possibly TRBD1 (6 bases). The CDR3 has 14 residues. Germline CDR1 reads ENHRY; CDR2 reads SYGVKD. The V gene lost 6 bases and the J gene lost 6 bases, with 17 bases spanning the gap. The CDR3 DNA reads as TGTGCCATCAGGGCTAATACAGGGAGCCCTGAAGCTTTCTTT. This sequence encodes CAIRANTGSPEAFF.

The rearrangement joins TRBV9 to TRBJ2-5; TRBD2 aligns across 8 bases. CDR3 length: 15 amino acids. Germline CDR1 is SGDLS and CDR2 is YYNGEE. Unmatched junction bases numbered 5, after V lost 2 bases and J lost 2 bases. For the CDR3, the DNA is TGTGCCAGCAGCGTGGGGCCGGGGGGGCAAGAGACCCAGTACTTC. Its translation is CASSVGPGGQETQYF.

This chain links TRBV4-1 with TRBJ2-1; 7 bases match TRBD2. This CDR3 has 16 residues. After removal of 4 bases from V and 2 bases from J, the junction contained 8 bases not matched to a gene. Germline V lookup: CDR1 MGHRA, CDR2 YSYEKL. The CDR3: CASSPDGDYPYNEQFF. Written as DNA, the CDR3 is TGCGCCAGCAGCCCCGACGGGGACTACCCCTACAATGAGCAGTTCTTC.

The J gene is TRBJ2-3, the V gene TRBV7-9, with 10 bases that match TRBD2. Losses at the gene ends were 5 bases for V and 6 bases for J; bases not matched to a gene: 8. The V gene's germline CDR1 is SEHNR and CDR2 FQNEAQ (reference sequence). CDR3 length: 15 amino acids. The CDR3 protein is CASSEGTSEADTQYF. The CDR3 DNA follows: TGTGCCAGCAGCGAGGGGACTAGCGAAGCGGATACGCAGTATTTT.

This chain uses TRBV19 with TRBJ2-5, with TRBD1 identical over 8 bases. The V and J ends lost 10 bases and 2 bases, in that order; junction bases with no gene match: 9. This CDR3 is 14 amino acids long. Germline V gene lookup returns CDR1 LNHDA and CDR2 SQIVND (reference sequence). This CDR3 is CATFPRDRQETQYF. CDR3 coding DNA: TGTGCCACCTTCCCTCGGGACAGGCAAGAGACCCAGTACTTC.

This CDR3 is CASSFFFRQGVNEKLFF. The CDR3 DNA follows: TGTGCCAGCAGCTTCTTTTTCAGGCAGGGTGTAAATGAAAAACTGTTTTTT. V and J are TRBV11-2 and TRBJ1-4; D may be TRBD1 (5 bases). The germline V gene has CDR1 SGHAT and CDR2 FQNNGV. The V end was cut by 3 bases, the J end by 5 bases, with 19 bases between. The CDR3 is 17 residues long.

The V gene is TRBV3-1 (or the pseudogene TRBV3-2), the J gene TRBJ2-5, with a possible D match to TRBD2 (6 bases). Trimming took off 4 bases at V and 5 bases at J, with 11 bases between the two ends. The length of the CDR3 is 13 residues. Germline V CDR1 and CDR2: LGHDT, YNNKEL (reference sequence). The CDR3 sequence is CASSPTRAETQYF. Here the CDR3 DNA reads TGTGCCAGCAGCCCGACTAGAGCGGAGACCCAGTACTTC.

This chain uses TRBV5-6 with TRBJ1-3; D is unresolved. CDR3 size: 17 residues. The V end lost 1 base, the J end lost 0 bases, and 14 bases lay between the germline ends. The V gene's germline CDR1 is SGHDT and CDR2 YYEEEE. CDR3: CASSLRMEAASGNTIYF. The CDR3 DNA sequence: TGTGCCAGCAGCTTGAGGATGGAGGCGGCCTCTGGAAACACCATATATTTT.

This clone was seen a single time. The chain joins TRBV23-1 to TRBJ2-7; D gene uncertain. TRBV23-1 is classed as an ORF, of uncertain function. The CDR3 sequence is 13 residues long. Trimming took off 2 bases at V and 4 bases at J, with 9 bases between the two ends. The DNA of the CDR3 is TGCGCCAGCAGTCAACGTTGGGCTTACGAGCAGTACTTC. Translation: CASSQRWAYEQYF.